This T cell receptor (beta chain) appears in the sequencing data of a study of glioma-infiltrating T cells after dendritic cell vaccination. J gave up 1 base and V 3 bases, and 11 bases lay outside the gene matches. The CDR3 spans 18 residues. Germline CDR1 reads SGHRS; CDR2 reads YFSETQ. Time point: after dendritic cell vaccination, including at tumor progression/relapse. PBMC sampling occurred before vaccination, two weeks after the third dose, and at progression. Input was approximately 2.2 ug genomic DNA, or all available if less. Primers: 60 V beta forward and 13 J beta reverse. Generated by immunoSEQ multiplex PCR, the TCRdb table keeps only in-frame clones and is missing some. The sample shows 91,000 or so clones, 65% to 85% of them seen only once.

V is TRBV5-1 and J is TRBJ2-3, with TRBD2 matching over 10 bases. This TCR came from a human donor with glioblastoma. Sequencing was performed on blood, taken after dendritic cell vaccination. CDR3 loop: CASSSPAGGPGRTDTQYF. The CDR3 DNA reads TGCGCCAGCAGCTCCCCAGCGGGGGGGCCGGGACGCACAGATACGCAGTATTTT.